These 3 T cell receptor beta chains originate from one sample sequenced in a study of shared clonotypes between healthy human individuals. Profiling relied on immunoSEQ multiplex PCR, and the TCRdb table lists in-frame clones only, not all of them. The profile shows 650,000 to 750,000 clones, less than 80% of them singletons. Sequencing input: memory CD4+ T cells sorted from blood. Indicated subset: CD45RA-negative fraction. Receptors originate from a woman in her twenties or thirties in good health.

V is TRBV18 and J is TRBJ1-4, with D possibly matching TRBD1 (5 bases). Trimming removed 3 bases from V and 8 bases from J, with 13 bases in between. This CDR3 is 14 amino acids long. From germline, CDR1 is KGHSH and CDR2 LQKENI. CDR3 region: CASSPGDRHEKLFF. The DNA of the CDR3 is TGTGCCAGCTCACCTGGCGACAGACACGAAAAACTGTTTTTT.

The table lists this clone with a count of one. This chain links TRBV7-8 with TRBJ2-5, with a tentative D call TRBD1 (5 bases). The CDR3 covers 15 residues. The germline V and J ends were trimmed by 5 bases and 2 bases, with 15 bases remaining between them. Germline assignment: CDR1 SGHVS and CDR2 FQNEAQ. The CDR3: CASSPRADTQETQYF. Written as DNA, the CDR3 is TGTGCCAGCAGCCCACGGGCGGACACTCAAGAGACCCAGTACTTC.

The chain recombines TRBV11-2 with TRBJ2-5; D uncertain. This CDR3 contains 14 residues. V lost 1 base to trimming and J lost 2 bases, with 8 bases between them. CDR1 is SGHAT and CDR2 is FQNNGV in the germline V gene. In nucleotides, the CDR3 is TGTGCCAGCAGCTTAGTCTTCGGACAAGAGACCCAGTACTTC. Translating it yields CASSLVFGQETQYF.